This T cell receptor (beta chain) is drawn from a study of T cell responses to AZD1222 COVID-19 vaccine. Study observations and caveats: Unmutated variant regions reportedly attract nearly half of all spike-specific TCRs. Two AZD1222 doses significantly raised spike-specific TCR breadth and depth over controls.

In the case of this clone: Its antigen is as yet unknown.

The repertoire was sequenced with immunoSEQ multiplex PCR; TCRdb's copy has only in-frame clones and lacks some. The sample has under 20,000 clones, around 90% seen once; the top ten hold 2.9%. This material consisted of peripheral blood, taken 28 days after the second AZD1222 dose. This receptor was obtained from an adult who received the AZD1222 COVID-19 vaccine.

CDR3 amino acids: CASSFRASGSYEQYF. The DNA for the CDR3 is TGTGCCAGCAGCTTTAGGGCTAGCGGGAGCTACGAGCAGTACTTC. The chain uses TRBV5-6 and TRBJ2-7; TRBD2 aligns across 10 bases. The V gene end was trimmed by 2 bases and the J gene end by 3 bases; junction bases not matched to a gene: 5. The CDR3 length is 15 residues. Germline-derived CDR1 and CDR2 are SGHDT and YYEEEE. The full variable domain, in which reference TRBV5-6 and TRBJ2-7 provide the parts outside the CDR3, is DAGVTQSPTHLIKTRGQQVTLRCSPKSGHDTVSWYQQALGQGPQFIFQYYEEEERQRGNFPDRFSGHQFPNYSSELNVNALLLGDSALYLCASSFRASGSYEQYFGPGTRLTVT.